This entry concerns a single T cell receptor (beta chain). There is no known antigen for this receptor. Base qualities are not recorded, but no much larger clone differs from it by a single base. The data are from a study of blood T cells in healthy people across ages (dated by TCRdb to between 2014 and 2016). About the study as a whole: In model experiments, template switching captured roughly one uniquely barcoded TCR beta cDNA molecule for every two T cells. Age-related changes in TCR beta repertoire diversity were measured in the study by deep sequencing normalized with unique cDNA molecular identifiers. Donors were grouped into four age groups: young (average 16 years), middle-aged (roughly 38), aged (approximately 67) and long-lived (approximately 81). To avoid experimental bias, donors of different ages were randomly spread across the sequencing lanes. The study analyzed two additional independent replicas of 1 million unique cDNA reads from the same blood draw for two donors, one aged 18 to 30 and one aged 80 or older.

The research as a whole found: Total diversity estimates from one million sequenced T cells were considered lower bounds and underestimates. Because the CMV infection status of the donors was unknown, age-related changes in expanded clonotypes may potentially have been confounded. Compared with the aged group, the long-lived group had more naive CD4+ T cells, fewer expanded clones and increased TCR diversity, suggesting age selection. Bulk unsorted PBMC profiling prevented conclusive comparison of naive and antigen-experienced compartments. As age increased, observed TCR beta diversity per million T cells dropped in a roughly linear way, and a significant reduction was already evident by age 40. Observed TCR beta diversity correlated strongly with the percentage of naive T cells measured by flow cytometry.

The donors were roughly 40 Caucasian individuals from Russia, aged 6 to 90 years, who were systemically healthy. Roughly 11 milliliters of peripheral blood were drawn from each donor into EDTA-treated Vacutainer tubes. Ficoll-Paque density-gradient centrifugation was used to isolate PBMCs, with at least 6.5 million obtained per sample. Trizol reagent was used to extract total RNA from the PBMCs, yielding at least 6 micrograms per sample. The percentages of naive CD45RAhigh/CD27high T cells were determined by flow cytometry on a PBMC aliquot from every donor. The method behind the library was 5' RACE. The sample was run on an Illumina HiSeq 2500. A second PCR of roughly 7 to 11 cycles was performed with a sample-barcoded 5' primer and a J-beta primer mix. A template-switch 5' adaptor carrying 12 random nucleotides introduced a unique molecular identifier onto each TCR beta cDNA molecule. Each sample yielded at least 3 million CDR3-containing paired-end reads. All of the RNA was converted into first-strand cDNA using the Mint cDNA synthesis kit, with a TRBC-specific oligonucleotide serving as the primer. Following uracil-DNA glycosylase treatment, a first 18-cycle PCR with universal primers M1SS and BC2_uni_R was performed on all cDNA. Turning to the authors' computational methods: For normalization, 1 million high-quality reads were randomly selected from each sample, with every read carrying a distinct molecular identifier. Reads sharing molecular identifiers were discarded rather than binned into consensus sequences. MiTCR, with a Q25 quality threshold and the strictest error-elimination algorithm, was used for CDR3 identification, clonotype clustering and error correction. A nonparametric unseen species model using Euler transformation provided a lower-bound estimate of total TCR beta diversity. The public reads were quality trimmed at Q25 with fastp and then assembled into clones with MiXCR by TCRdb, keeping productive beta chains. Entries that share a CDR3 protein sequence are merged under the most common genes and DNA. TCRdb, not the original authors, processed these V and J calls. A total of about 1.4 million distinct CDR3 sequences appear in this sample, around 59% of them only once. The ten largest account for roughly 6.3% of the sample.

V and J are truncated by 0 bases and 5 bases respectively, leaving an intervening sequence of 10 bases. Its CDR3 holds 13 amino acids, cysteine through phenylalanine. The entry retains the CDR3 DNA only, 39 bases that are in frame from base 1. According to the germline V gene (reference sequence), CDR1 reads GTSNPN and CDR2 reads SVGIG. The chain employs TRBV30 and TRBJ1-1, and the D gene may be TRBD1, 5 bases matching. The sequencing sample was made of blood. The TCR originated in a man younger than 35 in good health. The DNA sequence reads TGTGCCTGGAGTGTACGGCGGGGGACTGAAGCTTTCTTT. Translated, this gives CAWSVRRGTEAFF.